One T cell receptor beta chain is described in this entry. The data were obtained in a study of blood T cell repertoires in COVID-19. Overall study: PBMCs, B-cell-depleted T cells, or T cells were the source of the cDNA or gDNA that made up the material.

Only in-frame clones appear in the TCRdb table, and some are missing; sequencing was by immunoSEQ multiplex PCR. The table lists 150,000 to 200,000 clones, 84% of them singletons, with approximately 8.4% in the top ten. Trimming took 1 base from V and 9 from J, leaving 16 bases between them. The CDR3 loop spans 16 amino acids. Per the germline V gene, CDR1 is SGHTA and CDR2 is FQGNSA. Cohort 3 recovered donors had two negative PCRs, clearance, or symptom resolution. The clonotype comes from a woman between 45 and 65 years old who had recovered from COVID-19. Specimen: PBMCs or T cells enriched from blood (not recorded which). The rearrangement links TRBV7-2 to TRBJ1-6; D is unclear. This CDR3 is CASSLDEAGFSSPLHF. The DNA for the CDR3 is TGTGCCAGCAGCTTAGACGAAGCAGGATTTAGTTCACCCCTCCACTTT.